The next 11 T cell receptor beta chains were all read from a single sample in a study of cytomegalovirus exposure and HLA in healthy donors (dated by TCRdb to 2015 to 2018). The library was made by the immunoSEQ multiplex PCR assay. For the multiplex PCR, a mixture combining 60 forward primers for TCR Vbeta segments and 13 reverse primers for TCR Jbeta segments was used. Imported from immuneACCESS, the table was reduced by TCRdb to in-frame sequences with V and J called. These copies leave out some clones; in studies compared against another copy, an unresolved V gene accounts for under half, and the cause of the remainder is not known. The sample table contains 150,000 to 200,000 clones; only one count was recorded for 65% to 70% of them. The biggest ten clones account for over 9.5% of the sample. The material sequenced was PBMCs. The receptors originated from a man aged 25 to 40 in good health and CMV-seropositive.

The V call is TRBV7-2, the J call TRBJ2-2, with D hard to call. The germline V gene encodes CDR1 SGHTA and CDR2 FQGNSA. The CDR3 runs 15 residues. V was shortened by 6 bases and J by 1 base, with 12 bases between the two germline ends. CDR3 sequence (DNA): TGTGCCAGCAGTTCCGTTTCGGTGAACACCGGGGAGCTGTTTTTT. This sequence encodes CASSSVSVNTGELFF. The complete variable domain, with remaining parts taken from reference TRBV7-2 and TRBJ2-2, reads GAGVSQSPSNKVTEKGKDVELRCDPISGHTALYWYRQSLGQGLEFLIYFQGNSAPDKSGLPSDRFSAERTGGSVSTLTIQRTQQEDSAVYLCASSSVSVNTGELFFGEGSRLTVL.

In this sample, this clone turned up once. This chain connects TRBV11-2 to TRBJ2-3, with a possible D match to TRBD2 (5 bases). The CDR3 is 16 residues long. Germline loops: CDR1 SGHAT, CDR2 FQNNGV. Trimming removed 5 bases at V and 2 bases at J, with 17 bases between. This chain's CDR3 is CASSPEPGLLTDTQYF. CDR3 nucleotide sequence: TGTGCCAGCAGCCCCGAGCCCGGACTTCTCACAGATACGCAGTATTTT.

The chain links TRBV19 to TRBJ2-5; D is perhaps TRBD1 (5 bases). The V gene's germline CDR1 is LNHDA and CDR2 SQIVND (reference sequence). The CDR3 contains 14 residues. V lost 4 bases and J 4 bases, leaving 13 bases between the germline ends. This chain's CDR3 is CASSTGPPRETQYF. DNA for the CDR3: TGTGCCAGTAGTACAGGGCCCCCGCGAGAGACCCAGTACTTC.

Only a few counts were recorded for this clone. The V gene is TRBV19, the J gene TRBJ1-1, with 9 nucleotides matching TRBD1. Germline CDR1 and CDR2: LNHDA and SQIVND (reference sequence). CDR3 length: 15 amino acids. V dropped 9 bases and J dropped 1; count of bases not matched to a gene: 9. The CDR3 coding sequence is TGTGCCAGCGTACAGGGGGCGCGGGGGAACACTGAAGCTTTCTTT. Translation: CASVQGARGNTEAFF. The whole variable domain, filled in from reference TRBV19 and TRBJ1-1, reads DGGITQSPKYLFRKEGQNVTLSCEQNLNHDAMYWYRQDPGQGLRLIYYSQIVNDFQKGDIAEGYSVSREKKESFPLTVTSAQKNPTAFYLCASVQGARGNTEAFFGQGTRLTVV.

The V and J genes are TRBV18 and TRBJ1-2, with TRBD1 matching 12 bases. This CDR3 comprises 17 residues. J was trimmed by 4 bases and V by 6 bases; bases with no gene match: 12. The V gene's germline CDR1 is KGHSH and CDR2 LQKENI. CDR3 sequence reads: CASSRGTGGLLGYGYTF. The CDR3 DNA sequence: TGTGCCAGCTCTCGAGGGACAGGGGGCCTACTGGGCTATGGCTACACCTTC.

This chain connects TRBV10-3 to TRBJ2-3, with TRBD1 identical over 9 bases. Germline trimming cut 6 bases from V and 2 bases from J; bases unmatched to any gene: 6. The length of the CDR3 is 15 residues. The germline CDR1 and CDR2 sequences are ENHRY and SYGVKD. CDR3 amino acids: CAIRGTGKNTDTQYF. The CDR3 coding sequence is TGTGCCATCAGGGGGACAGGGAAAAACACAGATACGCAGTATTTT.

This clone was picked up a small number of times. The chain uses TRBV6-6 and TRBJ1-1, with 9 bases that match TRBD1. V lost 2 bases to trimming and J lost 4 bases; unmatched junction nucleotides: 8. In germline, CDR1 is MNHNY, CDR2 SVGAGI (reference sequence). The CDR3 consists of 16 residues. CDR3 DNA sequence: TGTGCCAGCAGTTACCTTCAACAGGGGGCCGGCACTGAAGCTTTCTTT. This sequence encodes CASSYLQQGAGTEAFF.

The chain links TRBV27 to TRBJ2-1, with a tentative D call TRBD1 (5 bases). Germline CDR1 MNHEY, CDR2 SMNVEV (reference sequence). The CDR3 covers 15 residues. Trimming pared 3 bases from V and 6 bases from J, leaving 15 bases between. CDR3 loop: CASSFSLHQGNEQFF. Here the CDR3 DNA reads TGTGCCAGCAGTTTTTCACTTCATCAGGGCAATGAGCAGTTCTTC.

The CDR3 DNA reads as TGTGCCAGCAGTTTCCCGTCGCGGCCCCAGCATTTT. Translated: CASSFPSRPQHF. The chain has TRBV6-5 and TRBJ1-5; the D is unclear. The V end was cut by 4 bases, the J end by 9 bases, with 10 bases between. The CDR3 contains 12 residues. Germline CDR1 is MNHEY and CDR2 is SVGAGI.

The J gene is TRBJ2-5, the V gene TRBV29-1; 8 positions agree with TRBD1. This CDR3 region has 12 residues. Germline V gene data show CDR1 as SQVTM and CDR2 as ANQGSEA. The ends lost 7 bases at V and 11 bases at J; junction bases unmatched: 12. CDR3 DNA sequence: TGCAGCGCACGAGCAGGGGGCAGGGAGCAGTACTTC. This translates into CSARAGGREQYF.

A few counts support this clone. The chain is built from TRBV5-4 and TRBJ2-7, with 8 bases identical to TRBD2. Germline V CDR1 and CDR2: SGHNT, YYREEE (reference sequence). The CDR3 loop spans 13 amino acids. The V segment lost 2 bases and the J segment 5 bases; nucleotides outside the gene matches: 3. The CDR3, as DNA: TGTGCCAGCAGCTTTAGCGGGACTCACGAGCAGTACTTC. Translating it yields CASSFSGTHEQYF.